A selection of T cell receptor beta chains follows, all from one sample in a study of early T cells in non-severe SARS-CoV-2 infection. TCRdb reprocessed the 5' RACE reads via MiXCR and lists one record per CDR3 protein. The table has 35,000 to 40,000 distinct CDR3 sequences, 5.8% seen once. Sequencing was done on a sample of whole blood. The source is an adult who was a healthcare worker with PCR-confirmed SARS-CoV-2 infection or an uninfected control (not recorded which). CDR3s include the opening cysteine and the closing phenylalanine or tryptophan. A D gene is named only where the DNA matches it firmly. Not all rows give a size; the values are once, few, many and, for expanded clones, a class.

d_gene,v_gene,len,abundance,j_gene,CDR3nt,CDR3aa
TRBD1,TRBV18,14,once,TRBJ2-7,TGTGCCAGCTCACCGGGACAGGGGAGTTACGAGCAGTACTTC,CASSPGQGSYEQYF
TRBD1,TRBV7-8,14,many,TRBJ1-6,TGTGCCAGCAGCCGACAGGGCTATGGTTCACCCCTCCACTTT,CASSRQGYGSPLHF
.,TRBV7-2,14,many,TRBJ1-1,TGTGCCAGCAGCTTAGGTGGGTCCCACACTGAAGCTTTCTTT,CASSLGGSHTEAFF
.,TRBV2,11,.,TRBJ2-7,TGTGCCAGCTCCTCGAGTGGCGAGCAGTACTTC,CASSSSGEQYF
TRBD2,TRBV4-1,18,few,TRBJ2-3,TGCGCCAGCAGCCATGGTACCGGGGGGGCCGGAATAACAGATACGCAGTATTTT,CASSHGTGGAGITDTQYF
TRBD2,TRBV12-3/TRBV12-4,12,few,TRBJ2-5,TGTGCCAGTAGCGGGAGGGATGAGACCCAGTACTTC,CASSGRDETQYF
.,TRBV20-1,14,.,TRBJ2-5,TGCAGTGCTAGTGACGGTTGGTACCAAGAGACCCAGTACTTC,CSASDGWYQETQYF
.,TRBV6-5,16,many,TRBJ2-3,TGTGCCAGCAGTTTTAGGGGGGCGGGGCCGCTTAATACGCAGTATTTT,CASSFRGAGPLNTQYF
.,TRBV20-1,13,many,TRBJ1-4,TGCAGTACATGGGCAGGGTCGAATGAAAAACTGTTTTTT,CSTWAGSNEKLFF
.,TRBV7-6,13,many,TRBJ2-7,TGTGCCAGCAGCTTGGATCCTAGATCCGAGCAGTACTTC,CASSLDPRSEQYF
TRBD2,TRBV20-1,16,.,TRBJ2-3,TGCAGTGCTAGGAGGGCGGGAGGGCCCTCAGGAGATACGCAGTATTTT,CSARRAGGPSGDTQYF
TRBD1,TRBV6-1,16,many,TRBJ2-2,TGTGCCAGCAGTGAAGTTCAGGGGGCGAACACCGGGGAGCTGTTTTTT,CASSEVQGANTGELFF
.,TRBV18,13,many,TRBJ2-5,TGTGCCAGCTCAACGGAGGGACCCAGGACCCAGTACTTC,CASSTEGPRTQYF
.,TRBV9,15,.,TRBJ2-1,TGTGCCAGCAGCCCCCCCGACCTAGCCTACAATGAGCAGTTCTTC,CASSPPDLAYNEQFF
.,TRBV7-9,14,few,TRBJ2-7,TGTGCCAGCAACCAAAGGGGGGGCCCTTACGAGCAGTACTTC,CASNQRGGPYEQYF
.,TRBV5-1,14,many,TRBJ1-5,TGCGCCAGCAGCTTGGCACCTAGCAATCAGCCCCAGCATTTT,CASSLAPSNQPQHF
TRBD1,TRBV18,16,many,TRBJ2-5,TGTGCCAGCTCCTCCCGGGACAGGGGAGGAGGAGAGACCCAGTACTTC,CASSSRDRGGGETQYF
.,TRBV19,16,.,TRBJ2-1,TGTGCCAGTAGTAACCTGGACAGCGCCGGGTACAATGAGCAGTTCTTC,CASSNLDSAGYNEQFF
.,TRBV12-3/TRBV12-4,16,few,TRBJ1-5,TGTGCCAGCAGTTTTCGGGAGAGAGGGAGCAATCAGCCCCAGCATTTT,CASSFRERGSNQPQHF
.,TRBV2,13,.,TRBJ2-3,TGTGCCAGCAGTGAGGGCAGCACAGATACGCAGTATTTT,CASSEGSTDTQYF
.,TRBV7-2,16,many,TRBJ2-5,TGTGCCAGCAGCTTAGTCGGCGGGGTTCTCGCAGAGACCCAGTACTTC,CASSLVGGVLAETQYF
TRBD1,TRBV20-1,14,many,TRBJ1-1,TGCAGTGCTAGAGGAGACAGGGGTAACACTGAAGCTTTCTTT,CSARGDRGNTEAFF
.,TRBV5-6,15,many,TRBJ2-1,TGTGCCAGCAGCTTGGACGGACGCCAATACAATGAGCAGTTCTTC,CASSLDGRQYNEQFF